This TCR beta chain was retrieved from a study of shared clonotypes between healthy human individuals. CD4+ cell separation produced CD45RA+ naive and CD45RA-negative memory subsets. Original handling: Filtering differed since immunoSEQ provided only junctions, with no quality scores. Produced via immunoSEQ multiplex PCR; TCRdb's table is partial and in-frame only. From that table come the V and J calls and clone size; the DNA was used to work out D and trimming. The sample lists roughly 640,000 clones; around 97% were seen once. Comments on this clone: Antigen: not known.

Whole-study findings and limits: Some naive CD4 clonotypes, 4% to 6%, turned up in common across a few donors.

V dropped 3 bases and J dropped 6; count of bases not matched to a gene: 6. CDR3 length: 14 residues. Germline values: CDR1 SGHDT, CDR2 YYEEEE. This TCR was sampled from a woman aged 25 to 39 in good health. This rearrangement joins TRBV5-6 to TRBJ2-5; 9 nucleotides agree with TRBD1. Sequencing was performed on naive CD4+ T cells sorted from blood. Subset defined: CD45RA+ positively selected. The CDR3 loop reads CASSWGTGLKTQYF. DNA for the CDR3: TGTGCCAGCAGCTGGGGGACAGGGTTGAAGACCCAGTACTTC.